The TCR beta chain under discussion was sequenced for a study of memory CD8 T cells in hepatitis C reinfection. Trimming stripped 7 bases from V and 2 bases from J, with 12 bases between. The CDR3 is 14 residues long. CDR1 is SEHNR, CDR2 FQNEAQ, per germline (reference sequence). As for time point: peak reinfection, 3 to 8 weeks after reinfection detection. TCR sequencing was done directly ex vivo on sorted cells, without expansion in vitro. Here immunoSEQ multiplex PCR was the method, and the copy in TCRdb shows in-frame clones only, minus some. The table lists about 47,000 clones, more than 75% of them singletons.

The chain employs TRBV7-9 and TRBJ2-1, with TRBD1 as a possible D gene (5 bases). The TCR comes from a man aged 18 to 30 with hepatitis C virus infection. Sequencing was carried out using naive CD8+ T cells sorted from blood. This chain's CDR3 is CASKAGITYNEQFF. In nucleotides, the CDR3 is TGTGCCAGCAAGGCAGGGATAACCTACAATGAGCAGTTCTTC.